Listed here are 8 T cell receptor beta chains from one sample, sequenced in a study of shared clonotypes between healthy human individuals. Data came from immunoSEQ multiplex PCR; TCRdb stores just in-frame clones and leaves some out. The sample holds 850,000 to 1,200,000 clones, 70% to 80% seen once. Sequencing was performed on memory CD4+ T cells sorted from blood. This sample's subset: CD45RA-negative fraction. These receptors all stem from a man aged 18 to 35 in good health.

The genes are TRBV6-9 and TRBJ1-2, with D perhaps TRBD1 (6 bases). Germline V gene data show CDR1 as MNHGY and CDR2 as SVAAGI. The CDR3 totals 14 residues. Trimming took off 6 bases at V and 4 bases at J, with 15 bases between the two ends. The CDR3: CASRTQGRPYGYTF. The CDR3 DNA follows: TGTGCCAGCAGAACACAGGGTCGGCCCTATGGCTACACCTTC.

The sample holds a few counts of this clone. Additional DNA sequences in this sample encode the identical CDR3. The chain joins TRBV10-3 to TRBJ1-5; D remains unclear. The germline CDR1 and CDR2 sequences are ENHRY and SYGVKD. CDR3 length: 13 residues. V lost 0 bases to trimming and J lost 6 bases, with 6 bases between them. This chain's CDR3 is CAISESPAQPQHF. DNA of the CDR3: TGTGCCATCAGTGAGTCGCCGGCTCAGCCCCAGCATTTT.

The chain links TRBV11-2 to TRBJ2-3; D may be TRBD2 (6 bases). Trimming removed 1 base at V and 1 base at J, with 18 bases between. The CDR3 totals 18 residues. Germline V lookup: CDR1 SGHAT, CDR2 FQNNGV. CDR3 residues: CASSLVHHPGAGTDTQYF. The CDR3 DNA is TGTGCCAGCAGCTTAGTTCACCACCCGGGAGCTGGCACAGATACGCAGTATTTT.

The chain has TRBV5-8 and TRBJ2-3; D possibly corresponds to TRBD2 (7 bases). Trimming removed 5 bases from V and 1 base from J, with 17 bases in between. Looked up from germline, CDR1 is SGHTS and CDR2 is YDEGEE. This CDR3 contains 16 residues. The chain's CDR3 is CASSWGGGLGTDTQYF. CDR3 nucleotide sequence: TGTGCCAGCAGTTGGGGAGGGGGGCTTGGCACAGATACGCAGTATTTT. The whole variable domain, remainder taken from reference TRBV5-8 and TRBJ2-3, is EAGVTQSPTHLIKTRGQQATLRCSPISGHTSVYWYQQALGLGLQFLLWYDEGEERNRGNFPPRFSGRQFPNYSSELNVNALELEDSALYLCASSWGGGLGTDTQYFGPGTRLTVL.

This clone has a single count. The CDR3 sequence: CASSAKTGTFNQPQHF. CDR3 nucleotide sequence: TGTGCCAGCAGCGCAAAGACAGGGACGTTCAATCAGCCCCAGCATTTT. V usage is TRBV7-8 and J usage is TRBJ1-5; TRBD1 agrees at 7 bases. Per germline, CDR1 SGHVS and CDR2 FQNEAQ. This CDR3 is 16 amino acids long. V shed 5 bases, J shed 3 bases, and the junction held 10 bases outside the gene matches.

This chain connects TRBV2 to TRBJ2-7, with a weak D call TRBD1 (5 bases). V gave up 7 bases and J gave up 4 bases, with 8 bases separating them. Looked up from germline, CDR1 is SNHLY and CDR2 is FYNNEI. CDR3 length: 11 residues. In DNA, the CDR3 is TGTGCCAGCACTCCAGGGTACGAGCAGTACTTC. This gives the protein CASTPGYEQYF.

CDR3 amino acids: CATSRQGLAINEQYF. The CDR3 coding sequence is TGTGCCACCAGCAGACAAGGACTAGCAATAAACGAGCAGTACTTC. The chain is built from TRBV15 and TRBJ2-7; 8 bases align to TRBD2. This CDR3 region has 15 residues. CDR1 is LNHNV, CDR2 YYDKDF, per germline (reference sequence). Trimming removed 2 bases from V and 5 bases from J; junction bases left unmatched: 8.

The chain couples TRBV7-8 to TRBJ1-4; D not certain. CDR3 length equals 12 residues. CDR1 is SGHVS, CDR2 FQNEAQ, per germline. Trimming pared 1 base from V and 8 bases from J, leaving 5 bases between. The CDR3 DNA is TGTGCCAGCAGCTTAGGTGGCGAAAAACTGTTTTTT. Translating it yields CASSLGGEKLFF.